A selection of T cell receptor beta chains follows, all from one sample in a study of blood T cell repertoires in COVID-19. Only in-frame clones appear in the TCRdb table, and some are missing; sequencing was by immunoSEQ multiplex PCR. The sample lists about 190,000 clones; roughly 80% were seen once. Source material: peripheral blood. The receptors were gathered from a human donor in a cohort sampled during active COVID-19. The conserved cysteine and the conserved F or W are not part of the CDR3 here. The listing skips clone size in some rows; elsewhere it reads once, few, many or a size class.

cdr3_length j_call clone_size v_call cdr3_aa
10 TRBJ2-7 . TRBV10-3 AIRPQGHEQY
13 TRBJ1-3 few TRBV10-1 ASSSPPKKQYTIY
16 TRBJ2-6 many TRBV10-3 AISLLGQGFSGANVLT
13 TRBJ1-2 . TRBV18 ASSTKIRTGFGYT
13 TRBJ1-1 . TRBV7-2 ASSLISGRWTEAF
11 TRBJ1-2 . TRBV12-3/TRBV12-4 ASSFLTGYGYT
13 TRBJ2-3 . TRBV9 ASSVIAASTDTQY
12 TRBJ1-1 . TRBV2 ASSPTGVYTEAF
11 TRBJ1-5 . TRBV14 ASSSGGYQPQH
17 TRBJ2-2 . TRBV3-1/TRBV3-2 ASSQPRRGQRSNTGELF
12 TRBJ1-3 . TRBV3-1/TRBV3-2 ASSLGGRGITIY
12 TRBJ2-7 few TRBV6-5 ASRAAGDHGEQY
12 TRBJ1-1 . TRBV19 ASSIAGRGTEAF
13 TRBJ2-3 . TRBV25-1 ASNAPSGYTDTQY